This passage covers 32 T cell receptor beta chains from one sample sequenced in a study of cytotoxic CD8 clonotypes in ibrutinib-treated CLL. The method was immunoSEQ multiplex PCR; TCRdb's version includes in-frame clones alone and lacks a portion of them. The table has 150,000 to 200,000 clones, more than 70% seen once; the top ten hold roughly 3%. Source: PBMCs, taken at disease progression, from a patient treated with ibrutinib. The receptors were sampled from a human donor with chronic lymphocytic leukemia.

The chain employs TRBV7-8 and TRBJ2-2; D may match TRBD1 or TRBD2 (6 bases each). The ends were cut back, 7 bases at V and 1 base at J, with 16 bases in the middle. Germline CDR1 is SGHVS and CDR2 is FQNEAQ. CDR3 length: 16 amino acids. The DNA for the CDR3 is TGTGCCAGCACCCCCTACGGGGGCTTGAACACCGGGGAGCTGTTTTTT. Encoded protein: CASTPYGGLNTGELFF.

The chain couples TRBV28 to TRBJ2-7; D may match TRBD1 or TRBD2 (5 bases each). This CDR3 spans 14 amino acids. Trimming took off 2 bases at V and 7 bases at J, with 15 bases between the two ends. Germline CDR1 is MDHEN and CDR2 is SYDVKM. The CDR3 here is CASSLGTPLREQYF. The CDR3 bases are TGTGCCAGCAGTTTAGGGACCCCGCTCAGGGAGCAGTACTTC.

Notes on this clone: The identical CDR3 is also encoded by other nucleotide sequences in the sample. The chain employs TRBV6-5 and TRBJ2-1, with 9 bases fitting TRBD2. The V segment lost 3 bases and the J segment 1 base; nucleotides outside the gene matches: 1. Germline CDR1 and CDR2: MNHEY and SVGAGI. The CDR3 sequence is 15 residues long. The CDR3: CASSYSGSSYNEQFF. CDR3 DNA: TGTGCCAGCAGTTATAGCGGGAGTTCCTACAATGAGCAGTTCTTC.

The rearrangement uses TRBV18 and TRBJ2-1, with D unresolved. CDR3 size: 16 residues. The V end lost 2 bases, the J end lost 2 bases, and 13 bases lay between the germline ends. In germline, CDR1 is KGHSH, CDR2 LQKENI. The CDR3 DNA is TGTGCCAGCTCACCAAGGTCCCGTACGGCCTACAATGAGCAGTTCTTC. Its translation is CASSPRSRTAYNEQFF.

The V and J genes are TRBV5-4 and TRBJ2-7, with D possibly TRBD2 on 6 matching bases. The germline gives CDR1 SGHNT, CDR2 YYREEE (reference sequence). V was cut by 2 bases and J by 0 bases, with 12 bases left in between. This CDR3 has 15 amino acids. The CDR3 bases are TGTGCCAGCAGCTTTCTCTTCGGGAGCTCCTACGAGCAGTACTTC. This sequence encodes CASSFLFGSSYEQYF. The full variable domain, in which reference TRBV5-4 and TRBJ2-7 provide the parts outside the CDR3, is ETGVTQSPTHLIKTRGQQVTLRCSSQSGHNTVSWYQQALGQGPQFIFQYYREEENGRGNFPPRFSGLQFPNYSSELNVNALELDDSALYLCASSFLFGSSYEQYFGPGTRLTVT.

The genes are TRBV2 and TRBJ2-7; possibly TRBD1 for D (5 bases). CDR1 and CDR2 (germline): SNHLY, FYNNEI. The V gene lost 2 bases and the J gene lost 5 bases, with 13 bases spanning the gap. CDR3 length: 14 residues. The CDR3 DNA reads as TGTGCCAGCAGTGAAAGGTGGCAGGGAAACGAGCAGTACTTC. It yields the protein CASSERWQGNEQYF.

V usage is TRBV18 and J usage is TRBJ2-4, with D perhaps TRBD1 (7 bases). Germline CDR1 KGHSH, CDR2 LQKENI. The CDR3 contains 15 residues. V lost 3 bases to trimming and J lost 6 bases, with 15 bases between them. The CDR3 here is CASSPAGRTGNIQYF. The CDR3, as DNA: TGTGCCAGCTCACCGGCAGGGAGGACAGGAAACATTCAGTACTTC.

This clone is judged medium-sized. V and J are TRBV6-4 and TRBJ1-5; D is uncertain. Germline values: CDR1 MRHNA, CDR2 SNTAGT. With 4 bases removed from V and 10 bases from J, the gap between germline ends came to 2 bases. CDR3 size: 9 residues. The CDR3 DNA sequence: TGTGCCAGCAGTGTCCCCCAGCATTTT. Translating gives CASSVPQHF.

This rearrangement joins TRBV4-1 to TRBJ1-1, with a weak D call TRBD1 (6 bases). Per germline, CDR1 MGHRA and CDR2 YSYEKL. V shed 3 bases and J shed 1 base, with 9 bases lying between them. This CDR3 comprises 14 residues. The CDR3 DNA follows: TGCGCCAGCAGCCAGGGGGCAAGGAACACTGAAGCTTTCTTT. Translation gives CASSQGARNTEAFF.

CDR3 residues: CASSPRTGKETQYF. In DNA, the CDR3 is TGTGCCAGCAGTCCCCGGACAGGGAAAGAGACCCAGTACTTC. V and J are TRBV6-1 and TRBJ2-5; 8 bases are a match to TRBD1. J gave up 3 bases and V 5 bases, and 5 bases lay outside the gene matches. The germline CDR1 and CDR2 sequences are MNHNS and SASEGT. This CDR3 has 14 residues.

The rearrangement uses TRBV6-5 and TRBJ2-3; a possible D gene is TRBD2 (5 bases). Germline V lookup: CDR1 MNHEY, CDR2 SVGAGI. CDR3 length: 15 residues. The V end was cut by 2 bases, the J end by 1 base, with 10 bases between. The CDR3 loop reads CASSYHREGTDTQYF. The CDR3 DNA reads TGTGCCAGCAGTTACCACCGGGAAGGCACAGATACGCAGTATTTT.

This clone was seen once. The chain has TRBV10-3 and TRBJ1-1; no reliable D call. V was clipped by 6 bases and J by 1 base, with 15 bases between them. The CDR3 has 15 amino acids. Germline assignment: CDR1 ENHRY and CDR2 SYGVKD. CDR3 protein: CAIRTRATQNTEAFF. The CDR3 nucleotides are TGTGCCATCAGGACCCGCGCGACACAGAACACTGAAGCTTTCTTT.

This clone has just a few counts. This chain joins TRBV5-1 and TRBJ2-5; TRBD2 agrees at 10 bases. The CDR3 sequence is 16 residues long. CDR1 and CDR2 from the germline V gene are SGHRS and YFSETQ. Trimming cost V 6 bases and J 2 bases; bases outside gene matches: 10. CDR3 DNA sequence: TGCGCCAGCACGGTGGTAGCGGGAGGACAACAAGAGACCCAGTACTTC. This gives the protein CASTVVAGGQQETQYF. The full variable domain, completed using reference TRBV5-1 and TRBJ2-5, is KAGVTQTPRYLIKTRGQQVTLSCSPISGHRSVSWYQQTPGQGLQFLFEYFSETQRNKGNFPGRFSGRQFSNSRSEMNVSTLELGDSALYLCASTVVAGGQQETQYFGPGTRLLVL.

The chain links TRBV10-3 to TRBJ1-4; D is ambiguous. This CDR3 has 13 amino acids. V gave up 2 bases and J gave up 2 bases, with 3 bases separating them. From germline, CDR1 is ENHRY and CDR2 SYGVKD. Written as DNA, the CDR3 is TGTGCCATCAGTGAGGGGACTAATGAAAAACTGTTTTTT. Protein: CAISEGTNEKLFF.

Only a few counts were recorded for this clone. This rearrangement joins TRBV9 to TRBJ2-2; possibly TRBD1 for D (6 bases). Germline loops: CDR1 SGDLS, CDR2 YYNGEE. Between the trimmed V and J ends, which lost 0 bases and 3 bases, there was a span of 12 bases. CDR3 length: 16 residues. The CDR3 DNA is TGTGCCAGCAGCGTAGCTTCCAGGGGCCACACCGGGGAGCTGTTTTTT. Protein sequence: CASSVASRGHTGELFF.

This clone is a singleton in its sample. The chain combines TRBV7-8 with TRBJ2-1; the match to TRBD2 covers 10 bases. CDR3 size: 16 residues. Germline CDR1 and CDR2: SGHVS and FQNEAQ. J gave up 10 bases and V 5 bases, and 14 bases lay outside the gene matches. DNA of the CDR3: TGTGCCAGCAGCCGAACCGACCTAGCGGGAGTGGGGGAGCAGTTCTTC. Translating gives CASSRTDLAGVGEQFF.

The chain employs TRBV19 and TRBJ2-7, with a tentative D call TRBD2 (6 bases). This CDR3 comprises 16 residues. The V end was cut by 7 bases, the J end by 1 base, with 20 bases between. Germline V lookup: CDR1 LNHDA, CDR2 SQIVND (reference sequence). CDR3: CASKPGEVAGSYEQYF. In DNA form, the CDR3 reads TGTGCCAGTAAACCGGGAGAAGTGGCGGGGTCCTACGAGCAGTACTTC.

The chain has TRBV7-7 and TRBJ2-1; 7 bases are shared with TRBD1. V lost 3 bases and J lost 5; bases outside the gene matches: 1. Germline V gene data show CDR1 as SSHAT and CDR2 as FNYEAQ (reference sequence). This CDR3 is built from 13 residues. CDR3 sequence reads: CASSFDRDNEQFF. DNA of the CDR3: TGTGCCAGCAGCTTCGACAGGGACAATGAGCAGTTCTTC.

This sequence joins TRBV30 and TRBJ2-5; a possible D gene is TRBD1 (7 bases). Trimming took off 5 bases at V and 4 bases at J, with 38 bases between the two ends. CDR3 length: 21 amino acids. Germline V gene lookup returns CDR1 GTSNPN and CDR2 SVGIG (reference sequence). CDR3 DNA: TGTGCCTGGGACCTATCTACAGAGGGGGCGGAGGGGAGTTGGCGGGGAGAGACCCAGTACTTC. It yields the protein CAWDLSTEGAEGSWRGETQYF.

This chain uses TRBV27 with TRBJ2-1; TRBD2 aligns across 9 bases. V gave up 4 bases and J gave up 6 bases; unmatched junction bases: 10. The V gene's germline CDR1 is MNHEY and CDR2 SMNVEV (reference sequence). CDR3 length: 16 residues. CDR3 residues: CASSSTGTSQRNEQFF. The CDR3 DNA reads as TGTGCCAGCAGTTCGACCGGGACTAGCCAGCGCAATGAGCAGTTCTTC.

The rearrangement links TRBV2 to TRBJ2-5; 11 nucleotides align to TRBD2. Germline assignment: CDR1 SNHLY and CDR2 FYNNEI. The CDR3 loop spans 15 amino acids. Trimming took 4 bases from V and 4 from J; bases not matched to a gene: 5. The CDR3 DNA sequence: TGTGCCAGCAGTGGGGCTAGCGGGAGGCTAGAGACCCAGTACTTC. Its translation: CASSGASGRLETQYF.

This chain joins TRBV5-1 and TRBJ2-7, with 9 bases matching TRBD1. V trimming: 4 bases; J trimming: 1 base; junction bases outside the gene matches: 9. This CDR3 spans 16 amino acids. The germline V gene encodes CDR1 SGHRS and CDR2 YFSETQ. This chain's CDR3 is CASSPRGTGRSYEQYF. The DNA for the CDR3 is TGCGCCAGCAGCCCCCGAGGGACAGGGAGATCCTACGAGCAGTACTTC.

The chain combines TRBV19 with TRBJ1-1; no clear D. Trimming pared 6 bases from V and 0 bases from J, leaving 11 bases between. The germline gives CDR1 LNHDA, CDR2 SQIVND (reference sequence). This CDR3 is 14 amino acids long. The CDR3, as DNA: TGTGCCAGTAGCCGTTTGGCGGTGAACACTGAAGCTTTCTTT. This sequence encodes CASSRLAVNTEAFF.

The chain joins TRBV6-5 to TRBJ2-5; TRBD1 is a possible D gene (5 bases). The closer fit of TRBJ2-7 to the DNA end suggests the J call may be wrong. The length of the CDR3 is 12 residues. Germline V gene lookup returns CDR1 MNHEY and CDR2 SVGAGI. The CDR3 bases are TGTGCCAGCAGTCTCAACAGGATCGAGCAGTACTTC. This sequence encodes CASSLNRIEQYF.

The chain employs TRBV18 and TRBJ2-1; a possible D gene is TRBD1 (6 bases). V shed 6 bases and J shed 5 bases, with 17 bases lying between them. Germline loops: CDR1 KGHSH, CDR2 LQKENI. The CDR3 sequence is 15 residues long. CDR3 region: CASSSIRDTNNEQFF. The CDR3 DNA is TGTGCCAGCTCTTCTATCCGGGACACTAACAATGAGCAGTTCTTC. The complete variable domain, with remaining parts taken from reference TRBV18 and TRBJ2-1, reads NAGVMQNPRHLVRRRGQEARLRCSPMKGHSHVYWYRQLPEEGLKFMVYLQKENIIDESGMPKERFSAEFPKEGPSILRIQQVVRGDSAAYFCASSSIRDTNNEQFFGPGTRLTVL.

This chain connects TRBV18 to TRBJ2-7; D may be TRBD2 (7 bases). With 8 bases removed from V and 0 bases from J, the gap between germline ends came to 14 bases. Germline CDR1 is KGHSH and CDR2 is LQKENI. This CDR3 is 14 amino acids long. The CDR3 region has the DNA TGTGCCAGCCAAGGGGGGGAGAGCTCCTACGAGCAGTACTTC. It yields the protein CASQGGESSYEQYF. Full variable domain (missing parts from reference TRBV18 and TRBJ2-7): NAGVMQNPRHLVRRRGQEARLRCSPMKGHSHVYWYRQLPEEGLKFMVYLQKENIIDESGMPKERFSAEFPKEGPSILRIQQVVRGDSAAYFCASQGGESSYEQYFGPGTRLTVT.

The V call is TRBV5-1, the J call TRBJ2-3; 12 positions match TRBD2. CDR1 and CDR2 (germline): SGHRS, YFSETQ. The length of the CDR3 is 15 residues. The V gene end was trimmed by 2 bases and the J gene end by 5 bases; junction bases not matched to a gene: 3. The CDR3 loop is CASSFTSGRLDTQYF. CDR3 bases: TGCGCCAGCAGCTTCACTAGCGGGAGGTTAGATACGCAGTATTTT.

The chain carries TRBV5-1 and TRBJ2-1; no clear D gene. Trimming took 6 bases from V and 9 from J, leaving 13 bases between them. This CDR3 is 12 amino acids long. Germline V CDR1 and CDR2: SGHRS, YFSETQ. The DNA for the CDR3 is TGCGCCAGCACAACCCCCACGGGTGAGCAGTTCTTC. This gives the protein CASTTPTGEQFF.

The chain uses TRBV6-5 and TRBJ2-7, with TRBD1 identical over 7 bases. The germline CDR1 and CDR2 sequences are MNHEY and SVGAGI. This CDR3 is 15 amino acids long. V lost 2 bases and J lost 6; bases outside the gene matches: 10. CDR3 loop: CASSYLETGSSEQYF. CDR3 in DNA: TGTGCCAGCAGTTACCTTGAGACAGGGTCTTCCGAGCAGTACTTC.

The chain recombines TRBV6-1 with TRBJ2-2; maybe TRBD1 (6 bases). Germline CDR1 reads MNHNS; CDR2 reads SASEGT. This CDR3 region has 17 residues. V was clipped by 2 bases and J by 6 bases, with 19 bases between them. CDR3 nucleotides: TGTGCCAGCAGTGAACGGCGCCCCGGACAGTATTCCGGGGAGCTGTTTTTT. Residues: CASSERRPGQYSGELFF.

CDR3 in amino acids: CASSQVEGETQYF. DNA for the CDR3: TGTGCCAGCAGCCAAGTGGAGGGAGAGACCCAGTACTTC. V usage is TRBV4-2 and J usage is TRBJ2-5; tentative D call: TRBD2 (6 bases). Germline-derived CDR1 and CDR2 are LGHNA and YNFKEQ. Trimming cost V 1 base and J 4 bases, with 7 bases left between them. The CDR3 spans 13 residues.

The CDR3 bases are TGTGCCAGCAGCCCCCGGACAGGCCCTATTGAAGGCTACACCTTC. It encodes CASSPRTGPIEGYTF. The V and J genes are TRBV7-3 and TRBJ1-2; 7 bases agree with TRBD1. With 5 bases clipped from V and 8 bases from J, the junction kept 14 bases outside the gene matches. Per the germline V gene, CDR1 is SGHTA and CDR2 is FQGTGA. There are 15 residues in the CDR3.